These T cell receptor beta chains were read from a single sample in a study of T-cell memory formation after mild COVID-19. From the 5' RACE reads, TCRdb called clonotypes with MiXCR, one entry per CDR3 protein. Of 500,000 to 600,000 distinct CDR3 sequences listed, about 20% are singletons. The sequencing input was PBMCs or a T cell subset sorted from them (not recorded which). These receptors were taken from an adult woman who had mild COVID-19 (a few samples of this study predate the infection). Cell type and time point are not known. Both conserved end residues are part of each CDR3. Each record gives: V gene, J gene, clone size, D gene, CDR3 protein, CDR3 DNA. The D gene is left open where the match is weak. Size is omitted from some rows. Given values are once, few, many or a class for expanded clones.

TRBV6-5,TRBJ2-5,-,-,CASSDVPRGPQYF,TGTGCCAGCAGTGACGTTCCCAGGGGTCCCCAGTACTTC
TRBV7-9,TRBJ2-2,few,-,CASSSARFDTGELFF,TGTGCCAGCAGTTCTGCCCGTTTTGACACCGGGGAGCTGTTTTTT
TRBV19,TRBJ2-1,-,TRBD2,CASSITSGRGYNEQFF,TGTGCCAGTAGTATCACTAGCGGGAGGGGTTACAATGAGCAGTTCTTC
TRBV6-6,TRBJ1-4,-,-,CASSKQGRANEKLFF,TGTGCCAGCAGCAAACAGGGTCGGGCTAATGAAAAACTGTTTTTT
TRBV5-1,TRBJ1-1,-,-,CASSETVGTEAFF,TGCGCCAGCAGCGAGACAGTAGGTACTGAAGCTTTCTTT
TRBV18,TRBJ2-7,few,-,CASSPRAGSGNEQYF,TGTGCCAGCTCACCACGCGCAGGTTCGGGGAACGAGCAGTACTTC
TRBV6-6,TRBJ1-3,few,-,CASNPGSTGNTIYF,TGTGCCAGCAACCCCGGGAGTACGGGAAACACCATATATTTT
TRBV7-3,TRBJ1-1,-,-,CASSLEVSPYTEAFF,TGTGCCAGCAGCTTAGAAGTTTCCCCCTACACTGAAGCTTTCTTT
TRBV7-9,TRBJ2-1,many,-,CASSPDSEQFF,TGTGCCAGCAGCCCGGACTCCGAGCAGTTCTTC
TRBV3-1,TRBJ2-1,few,-,CASSQRWGFEQFF,TGTGCCAGCAGCCAGCGATGGGGGTTTGAGCAGTTCTTC
TRBV5-1,TRBJ2-1,few,-,CASSRGREQFF,TGCGCCAGCAGTCGGGGGCGTGAGCAGTTCTTC
TRBV5-6,TRBJ1-2,few,TRBD1,CASSSTGNGYTF,TGTGCCAGCAGCTCGACAGGGAATGGCTACACCTTC
TRBV20-1,TRBJ2-3,-,TRBD2,CSATVGTSGGQYTGTDTQYF,TGCAGTGCAACCGTCGGGACTAGCGGGGGCCAGTATACCGGCACAGATACGCAGTATTTT
TRBV5-5,TRBJ2-7,few,-,CASSNTATSYEQYF,TGTGCCAGCAGCAACACAGCTACCTCCTACGAGCAGTACTTC
TRBV20-1,TRBJ2-1,few,TRBD1,CSATPGQGVAEQFF,TGCAGTGCTACGCCGGGACAGGGGGTCGCTGAGCAGTTCTTC
TRBV7-2,TRBJ2-7,few,-,CASSWDGNYEQYF,TGTGCCAGCAGCTGGGACGGAAACTACGAGCAGTACTTC
TRBV7-2,TRBJ1-2,few,-,CASGLGPYGYTF,TGTGCCAGCGGGTTGGGTCCCTATGGCTACACCTTC
TRBV5-5,TRBJ2-7,few,-,CASSLGTGAGGEQYF,TGTGCCAGCAGCTTGGGAACCGGGGCCGGTGGGGAGCAGTACTTC
TRBV24-1,TRBJ2-5,-,-,CATSDQGQKETQYF,TGTGCCACCAGTGACCAAGGACAGAAAGAGACCCAGTACTTC
TRBV25-1,TRBJ2-7,few,-,CAVEGDSSYEQYF,TGTGCCGTTGAGGGTGACTCATCCTACGAGCAGTACTTC
TRBV30,TRBJ2-5,few,-,CAWSQGPSRAGETQYF,TGTGCCTGGAGTCAAGGGCCGTCACGGGCTGGGGAGACCCAGTACTTC
TRBV24-1,TRBJ1-4,few,-,CATSDSTNEKLFF,TGTGCCACCAGTGATAGTACTAATGAAAAACTGTTTTTT
TRBV19,TRBJ2-7,-,TRBD1,CASTSGTGARYEQYF,TGTGCCAGTACCTCCGGGACAGGGGCCCGCTACGAGCAGTACTTC
TRBV12-3/TRBV12-4,TRBJ2-1,-,TRBD2,CASSQGLAGREQFF,TGTGCCAGCAGCCAAGGACTAGCGGGGCGGGAGCAGTTCTTC
TRBV20-1,TRBJ1-5,few,-,CSAGETRYLSGPQHF,TGCAGTGCCGGGGAGACTAGGTACCTCTCGGGGCCCCAGCATTTT
TRBV9,TRBJ2-7,few,-,CASSVAQGTRYEQYF,TGTGCCAGCAGCGTAGCCCAGGGCACACGATACGAGCAGTACTTC
TRBV3-1,TRBJ1-2,-,TRBD1,CASSGTDRYGYTF,TGTGCCAGCAGCGGGACAGACCGCTATGGCTACACCTTC
TRBV4-3,TRBJ2-6,many,-,CASSKQRGSGANVLTF,TGCGCCAGCAGCAAGCAACGGGGCTCTGGGGCCAACGTCCTGACTTTC
TRBV7-2,TRBJ1-6,-,-,CASSFWTSSYNSPLHF,TGTGCCAGCAGCTTCTGGACGAGCTCCTATAATTCACCCCTCCACTTT
TRBV6-1,TRBJ2-2,-,-,CASSLGFPGITTGNTGELFF,TGTGCCAGCAGCCTCGGGTTCCCGGGGATCACAACCGGGAACACCGGGGAGCTGTTTTTT
TRBV2,TRBJ2-7,many,-,CASRLTDYEQYF,TGTGCCAGCAGGCTTACAGACTACGAGCAGTACTTC
TRBV5-5,TRBJ2-1,-,TRBD1,CASSMGQGRNNEQFF,TGTGCCAGCAGCATGGGACAGGGACGAAACAATGAGCAGTTCTTC
TRBV6-1,TRBJ1-1,-,-,CASSERVGWSTEAFF,TGTGCCAGCAGTGAAAGGGTGGGGTGGAGCACTGAAGCTTTCTTT
TRBV30,TRBJ2-3,few,TRBD2,CAWSLAALSTDTQYF,TGTGCCTGGTCCCTAGCGGCGCTAAGCACAGATACGCAGTATTTT
TRBV7-9,TRBJ2-7,few,TRBD2,CASSSASGDYYEQYF,TGTGCCAGCAGCTCTGCTAGCGGAGATTACTACGAGCAGTACTTC
TRBV2,TRBJ2-3,few,-,CASPEVGPQLVYF,TGTGCCAGCCCGGAAGTGGGGCCCCAATTGGTGTATTTT
TRBV7-3,TRBJ2-1,many,TRBD2,CASSPPGLAGANEQFF,TGTGCCAGCAGCCCCCCTGGACTAGCGGGGGCCAATGAGCAGTTCTTC
TRBV12-3/TRBV12-4,TRBJ1-2,few,TRBD1,CASSSTPGTGRYGYTF,TGTGCCAGCAGTTCCACCCCCGGGACAGGGCGCTATGGCTACACCTTC
TRBV5-1,TRBJ2-3,few,-,CASSALESITDTQYF,TGCGCCAGCAGCGCATTAGAGAGCATCACAGATACGCAGTATTTT
TRBV5-6,TRBJ2-3,few,-,CASSLATGTVDTQYF,TGTGCCAGCAGCTTGGCCACAGGGACGGTAGATACGCAGTATTTT
TRBV5-6,TRBJ2-1,few,TRBD2,CASSSGGFNEQFF,TGTGCCAGCAGCTCCGGGGGGTTCAATGAGCAGTTCTTC
TRBV5-1,TRBJ1-1,-,TRBD1,CASSSQGAATEAFF,TGCGCCAGCAGCTCGCAGGGGGCGGCCACTGAAGCTTTCTTT
TRBV12-3/TRBV12-4,TRBJ2-1,-,-,CASSPWEDEQFF,TGTGCCAGCAGTCCTTGGGAGGATGAGCAGTTCTTC
TRBV11-2,TRBJ2-1,few,TRBD1,CASSYGRDSTYNEQFF,TGTGCCAGCAGCTACGGCCGGGACAGCACTTACAATGAGCAGTTCTTC
TRBV11-2,TRBJ2-1,many,-,CASSFIAVSSYNEQFF,TGTGCCAGCAGCTTCATAGCTGTTAGCTCCTACAATGAGCAGTTCTTC
TRBV12-3/TRBV12-4,TRBJ2-5,-,-,CASSLGEEATQYF,TGTGCCAGCAGTCTTGGAGAGGAAGCGACCCAGTACTTC
TRBV5-6,TRBJ2-7,-,-,CASSHNRDITREQYF,TGTGCCAGCAGCCACAACCGGGACATAACCCGAGAGCAGTACTTC
TRBV21-1,TRBJ2-3,-,-,CASSKPTQYF,TGTGCCAGCAGCAAACCGACGCAGTATTTT
TRBV4-3,TRBJ2-1,-,TRBD2,CASSPLGGSEQFF,TGCGCCAGCAGCCCCCTGGGGGGGAGCGAGCAGTTCTTC
TRBV29-1,TRBJ2-3,-,TRBD1,CSVESPSQGGTDTQYF,TGCAGCGTTGAGTCCCCCTCGCAGGGGGGCACAGATACGCAGTATTTT